Given below is one T cell receptor (beta chain) in context. Its antigen is still unknown. Time point indicated: week 23, last vaccination. Vaccinated patients received 300 ug of mutant IDH1 20-mer peptide per dose, with topical imiquimod. The data were obtained in a study of a mutant IDH1 vaccine in newly diagnosed glioma. General study findings and limits: Pseudoprogression seemed unrelated to changes in top peripheral T cell clonotypes.

The repertoire was sequenced with immunoSEQ multiplex PCR; TCRdb's copy has only in-frame clones and lacks some. The sample has about 40,000 clones, around 76% seen once; the top ten hold less than 6.5%. Per the germline V gene, CDR1 is KGHSH and CDR2 is LQKENI. V was clipped by 3 bases and J by 5 bases; unmatched bases: 11. The CDR3 runs 17 residues. This specimen consisted of PBMCs, obtained from a glioma patient whose treatment included an IDH1 peptide vaccine. The rearrangement uses TRBV18 and TRBJ1-1; 11 bases agree with TRBD1. This TCR was sampled from a man aged 45 to 65 with glioma. CDR3 bases: TGTGCCAGCTCACCGAATGGACAGGGGGCAGATGGTACTGAAGCTTTCTTT. This gives the protein CASSPNGQGADGTEAFF.